This section outlines one TCR beta chain sequence together with its context. This entry is derived from a study of CD8 T cells in Susac syndrome. The authors sequenced TCR beta from blood CD8+ and CD4+ T cells. Treatment-naive patients with stable or active relapsing-remitting disease served as multiple sclerosis controls. Negative isolation yielded the CD8+ and CD4+ T cells, while FACS enriched the TEMRA cells. V was pared by 4 bases and J by 2 bases, with 6 bases of the junction left unmatched. The CDR3 length is 14 residues. Germline V gene sequence: CDR1 SGHRS, CDR2 YFSETQ. Roughly 0.45 to 1 ug RNA was reverse transcribed with random hexamers. TCRdb analysed the immunoSEQ multiplex PCR reads with MiXCR anew, one entry per CDR3 protein. The table has about 400,000 distinct CDR3 sequences, 75% to 90% seen once.

The sequencing input was CD8+ T cells from PBMCs. V gene TRBV5-1 combines with J gene TRBJ2-7, with 7 bases lining up with TRBD1. The TCR sequence derives from a human donor with multiple sclerosis. This chain's CDR3 is CASSHRTGTYEQYF. DNA of the CDR3: TGCGCCAGCAGCCATCGGACAGGAACCTACGAGCAGTACTTC.